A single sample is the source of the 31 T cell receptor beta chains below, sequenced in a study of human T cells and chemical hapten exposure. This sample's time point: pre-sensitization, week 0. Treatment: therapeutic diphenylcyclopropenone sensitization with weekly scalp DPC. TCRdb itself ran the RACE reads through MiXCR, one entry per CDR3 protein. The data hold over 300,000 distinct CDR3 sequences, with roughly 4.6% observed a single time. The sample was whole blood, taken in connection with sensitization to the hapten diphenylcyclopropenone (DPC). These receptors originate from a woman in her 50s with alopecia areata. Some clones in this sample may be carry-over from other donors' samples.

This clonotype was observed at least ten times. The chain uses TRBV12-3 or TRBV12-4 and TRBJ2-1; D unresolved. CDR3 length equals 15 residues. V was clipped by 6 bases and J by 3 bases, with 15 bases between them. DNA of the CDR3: TGTGCCAGCAGACCACTCACATGGGGCTACAATGAGCAGTTCTTC. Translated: CASRPLTWGYNEQFF.

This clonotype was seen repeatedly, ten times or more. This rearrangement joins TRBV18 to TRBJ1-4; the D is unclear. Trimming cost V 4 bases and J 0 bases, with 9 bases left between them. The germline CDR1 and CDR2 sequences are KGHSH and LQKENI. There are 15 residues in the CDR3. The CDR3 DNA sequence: TGTGCCAGCTCACGGGCGGGAGCAACTAATGAAAAACTGTTTTTT. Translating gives CASSRAGATNEKLFF.

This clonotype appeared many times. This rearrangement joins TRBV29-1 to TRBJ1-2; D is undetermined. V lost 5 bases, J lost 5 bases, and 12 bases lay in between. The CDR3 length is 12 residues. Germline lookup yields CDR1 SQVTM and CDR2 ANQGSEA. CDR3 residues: CSVPGVWYGYTF. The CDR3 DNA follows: TGCAGCGTTCCGGGAGTCTGGTATGGCTACACCTTC.

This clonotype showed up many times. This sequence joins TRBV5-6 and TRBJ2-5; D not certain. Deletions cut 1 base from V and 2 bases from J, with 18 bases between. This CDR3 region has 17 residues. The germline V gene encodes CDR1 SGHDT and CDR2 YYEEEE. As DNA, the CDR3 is TGTGCCAGCAGCTTGCTTAATCATCCAGATATACAAGAGACCCAGTACTTC. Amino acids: CASSLLNHPDIQETQYF.

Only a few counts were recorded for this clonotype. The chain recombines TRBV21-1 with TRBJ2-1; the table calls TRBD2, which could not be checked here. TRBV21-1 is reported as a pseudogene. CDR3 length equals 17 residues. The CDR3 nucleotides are TGTGCCAGCACTCCATCTAGCGGGAGTCTATTCTACAATGAGCAGTTCTTC. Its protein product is CASTPSSGSLFYNEQFF.

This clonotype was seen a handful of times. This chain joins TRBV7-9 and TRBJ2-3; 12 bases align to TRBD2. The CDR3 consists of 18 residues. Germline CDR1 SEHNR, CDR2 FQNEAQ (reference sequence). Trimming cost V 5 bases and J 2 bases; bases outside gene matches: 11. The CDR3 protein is CASSTLLRTSGVTDTQYF. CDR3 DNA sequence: TGTGCCAGCAGCACCTTACTCCGGACTAGCGGGGTCACAGATACGCAGTATTTT. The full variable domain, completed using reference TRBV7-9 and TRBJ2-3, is DTGVSQNPRHKITKRGQNVTFRCDPISEHNRLYWYRQTLGQGPEFLTYFQNEAQLEKSRLLSDRFSAERPKGSFSTLEIQRTEQGDSAMYLCASSTLLRTSGVTDTQYFGPGTRLTVL.

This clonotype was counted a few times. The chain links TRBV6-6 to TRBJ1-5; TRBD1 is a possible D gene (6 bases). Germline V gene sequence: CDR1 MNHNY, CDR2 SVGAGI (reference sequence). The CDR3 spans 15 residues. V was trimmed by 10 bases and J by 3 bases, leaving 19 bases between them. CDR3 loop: CAINPTGMYNQPQHF. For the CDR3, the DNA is TGTGCCATCAATCCTACAGGGATGTACAATCAGCCCCAGCATTTT.

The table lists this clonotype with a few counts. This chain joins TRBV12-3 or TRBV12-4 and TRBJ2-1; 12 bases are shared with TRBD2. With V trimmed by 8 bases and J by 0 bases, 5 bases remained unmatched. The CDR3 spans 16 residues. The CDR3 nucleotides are TGTGCCAGCGGGACTAGCGGGCCGAGCTCCTACAATGAGCAGTTCTTC. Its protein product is CASGTSGPSSYNEQFF.

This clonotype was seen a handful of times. The CDR3 is CASRRGQDRTYEQYF. CDR3 sequence (DNA): TGTGCCAGCAGGAGAGGACAGGATCGAACCTACGAGCAGTACTTC. The chain uses TRBV12-3 or TRBV12-4 and TRBJ2-7, with TRBD1 identical over 7 bases. V trimming: 6 bases; J trimming: 2 bases; junction bases outside the gene matches: 10. The CDR3 is made up of 15 amino acids.

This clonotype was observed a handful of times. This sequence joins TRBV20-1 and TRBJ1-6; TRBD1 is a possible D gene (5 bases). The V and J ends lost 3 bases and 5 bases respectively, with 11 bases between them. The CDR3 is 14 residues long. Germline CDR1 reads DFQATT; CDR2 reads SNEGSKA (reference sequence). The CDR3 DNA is TGCAGTGCTAGGCCGACAGTGAATAATTCACCCCTCCACTTT. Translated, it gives CSARPTVNNSPLHF.

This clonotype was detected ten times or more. The DNA of the CDR3 is TGTGCCACCAGTGGCCGGGGAGGAACAGATACGCAGTATTTT. Its protein product is CATSGRGGTDTQYF. The genes are TRBV24-1 and TRBJ2-3, with D possibly being TRBD2 (6 bases). Germline CDR1 is KGHDR and CDR2 is SFDVKD. This CDR3 is 14 amino acids long. V was clipped by 5 bases and J by 3 bases, with 11 bases between them.

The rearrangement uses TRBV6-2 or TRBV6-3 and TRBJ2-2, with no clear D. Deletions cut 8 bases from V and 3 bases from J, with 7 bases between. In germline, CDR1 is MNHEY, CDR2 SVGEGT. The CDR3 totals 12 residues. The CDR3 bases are TGTGCCAGCGGGGTCGACACCGGGGAGCTGTTTTTT. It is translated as CASGVDTGELFF.

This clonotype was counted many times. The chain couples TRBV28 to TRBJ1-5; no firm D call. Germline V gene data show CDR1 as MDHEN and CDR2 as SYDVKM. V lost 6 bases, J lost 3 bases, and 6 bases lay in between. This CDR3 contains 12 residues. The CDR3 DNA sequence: TGTGCCAGCAGCCCCCTCAATCAGCCCCAGCATTTT. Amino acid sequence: CASSPLNQPQHF.

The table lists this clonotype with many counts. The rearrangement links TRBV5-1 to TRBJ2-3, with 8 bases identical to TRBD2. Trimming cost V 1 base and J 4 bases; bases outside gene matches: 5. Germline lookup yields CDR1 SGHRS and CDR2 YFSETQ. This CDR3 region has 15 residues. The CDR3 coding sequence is TGCGCCAGCAGCTTGAAAGCGGGAGATGCAGATACGCAGTATTTT. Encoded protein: CASSLKAGDADTQYF.

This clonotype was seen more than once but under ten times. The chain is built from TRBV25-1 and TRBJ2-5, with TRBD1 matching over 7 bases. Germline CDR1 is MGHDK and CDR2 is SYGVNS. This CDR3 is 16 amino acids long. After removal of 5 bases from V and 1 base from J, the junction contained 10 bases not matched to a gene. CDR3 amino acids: CASSQPGQSSQETQYF. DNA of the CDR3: TGTGCCAGCAGTCAACCGGGACAGAGCTCCCAAGAGACCCAGTACTTC.

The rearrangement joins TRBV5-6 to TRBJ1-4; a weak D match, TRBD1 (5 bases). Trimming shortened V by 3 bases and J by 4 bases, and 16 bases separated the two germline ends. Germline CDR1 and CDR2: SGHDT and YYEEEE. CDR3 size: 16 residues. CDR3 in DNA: TGTGCCAGCAGCTCAAATCGGGCAGGGAATAATGAAAAACTGTTTTTT. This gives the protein CASSSNRAGNNEKLFF. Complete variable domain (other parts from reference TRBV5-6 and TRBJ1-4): DAGVTQSPTHLIKTRGQQVTLRCSPKSGHDTVSWYQQALGQGPQFIFQYYEEEERQRGNFPDRFSGHQFPNYSSELNVNALLLGDSALYLCASSSNRAGNNEKLFFGSGTQLSVL.

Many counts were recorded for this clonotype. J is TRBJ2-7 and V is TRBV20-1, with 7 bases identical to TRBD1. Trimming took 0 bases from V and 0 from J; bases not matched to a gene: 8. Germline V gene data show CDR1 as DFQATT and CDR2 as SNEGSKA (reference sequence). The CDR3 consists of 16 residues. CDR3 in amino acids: CSARDLRGQSSYEQYF. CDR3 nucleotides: TGCAGTGCTAGAGATCTCCGGGGACAGAGCTCCTACGAGCAGTACTTC.

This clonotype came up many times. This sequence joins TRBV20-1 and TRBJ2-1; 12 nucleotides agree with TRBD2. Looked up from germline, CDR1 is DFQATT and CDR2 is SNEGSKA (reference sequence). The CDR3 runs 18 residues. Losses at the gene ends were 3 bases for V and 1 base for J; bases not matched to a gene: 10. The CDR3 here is CSARGRLAGGRSYNEQFF. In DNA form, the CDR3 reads TGCAGTGCTAGGGGCAGGCTAGCGGGGGGGCGATCCTACAATGAGCAGTTCTTC.

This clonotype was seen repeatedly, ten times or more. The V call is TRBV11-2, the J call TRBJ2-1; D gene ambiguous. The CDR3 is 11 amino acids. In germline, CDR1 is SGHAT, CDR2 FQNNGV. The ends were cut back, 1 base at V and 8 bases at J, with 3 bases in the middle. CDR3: CASSLGHEQFF. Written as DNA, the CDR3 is TGTGCCAGCAGCTTAGGCCATGAGCAGTTCTTC.

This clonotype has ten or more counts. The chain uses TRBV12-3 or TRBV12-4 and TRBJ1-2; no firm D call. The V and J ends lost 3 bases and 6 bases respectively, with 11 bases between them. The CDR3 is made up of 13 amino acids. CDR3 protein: CASSFGEGDGYTF. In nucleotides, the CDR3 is TGTGCCAGCAGTTTTGGGGAAGGAGATGGCTACACCTTC.

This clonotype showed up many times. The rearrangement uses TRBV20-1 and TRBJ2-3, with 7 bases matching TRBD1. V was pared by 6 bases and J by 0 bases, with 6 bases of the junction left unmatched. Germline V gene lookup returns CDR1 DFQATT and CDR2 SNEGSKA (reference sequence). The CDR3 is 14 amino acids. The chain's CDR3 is CSASRDSSTDTQYF. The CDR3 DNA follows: TGCAGTGCCAGCCGGGACAGTAGCACAGATACGCAGTATTTT.

The CDR3 sequence: CATSGRQSDEKLFF. The CDR3 nucleotides read TGTGCCACCAGCGGGAGACAGAGTGATGAAAAACTGTTTTTT. J is TRBJ1-4 and V is TRBV15, with TRBD1 as a possible D gene (5 bases). Trimming pared 5 bases from V and 6 bases from J, leaving 13 bases between. Germline V gene sequence: CDR1 LNHNV, CDR2 YYDKDF (reference sequence). The CDR3 consists of 14 residues.

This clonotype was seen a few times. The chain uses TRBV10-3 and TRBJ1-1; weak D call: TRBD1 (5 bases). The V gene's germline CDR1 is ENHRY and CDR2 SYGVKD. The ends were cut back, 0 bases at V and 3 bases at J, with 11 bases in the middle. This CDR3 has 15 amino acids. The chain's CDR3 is CAISESKGRHTEAFF. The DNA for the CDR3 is TGTGCCATCAGTGAGTCGAAGGGGCGGCACACTGAAGCTTTCTTT.

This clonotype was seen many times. The CDR3 DNA reads as TGTGCCAGTAGTATAGCGGTAGGTCCTCGGCCCCAGCATTTT. It yields the protein CASSIAVGPRPQHF. The rearrangement joins TRBV19 to TRBJ1-5; D uncertain. This CDR3 region has 14 residues. Looked up from germline, CDR1 is LNHDA and CDR2 is SQIVND (reference sequence). V lost 1 base, J lost 9 bases, and 13 bases lay in between.

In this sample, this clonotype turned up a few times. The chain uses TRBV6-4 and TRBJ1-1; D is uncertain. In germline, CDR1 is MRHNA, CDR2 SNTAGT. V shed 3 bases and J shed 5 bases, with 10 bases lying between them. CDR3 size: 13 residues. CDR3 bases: TGTGCCAGCAGTGAAGCCCCCTTTACTGAAGCTTTCTTT. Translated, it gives CASSEAPFTEAFF.

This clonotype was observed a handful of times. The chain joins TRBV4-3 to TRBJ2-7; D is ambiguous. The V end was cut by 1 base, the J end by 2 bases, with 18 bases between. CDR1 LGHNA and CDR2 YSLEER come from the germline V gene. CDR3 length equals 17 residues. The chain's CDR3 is CASSQVWSGSSPYEQYF. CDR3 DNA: TGCGCCAGCAGCCAAGTATGGTCCGGATCCTCACCCTACGAGCAGTACTTC.

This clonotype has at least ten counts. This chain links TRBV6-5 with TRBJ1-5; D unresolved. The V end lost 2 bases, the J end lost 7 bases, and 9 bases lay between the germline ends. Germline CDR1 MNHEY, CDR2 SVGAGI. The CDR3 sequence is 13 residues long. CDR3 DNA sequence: TGTGCCAGCAGTTACGGGGAAGACCAGCCCCAGCATTTT. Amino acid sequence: CASSYGEDQPQHF.

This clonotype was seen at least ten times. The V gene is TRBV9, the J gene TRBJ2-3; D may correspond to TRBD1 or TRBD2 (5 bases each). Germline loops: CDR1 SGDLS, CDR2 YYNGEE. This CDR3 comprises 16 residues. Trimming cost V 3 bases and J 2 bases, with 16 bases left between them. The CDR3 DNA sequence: TGTGCCAGCAGCGGACGCGTTTGGGACGTCACAGATACGCAGTATTTT. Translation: CASSGRVWDVTDTQYF.

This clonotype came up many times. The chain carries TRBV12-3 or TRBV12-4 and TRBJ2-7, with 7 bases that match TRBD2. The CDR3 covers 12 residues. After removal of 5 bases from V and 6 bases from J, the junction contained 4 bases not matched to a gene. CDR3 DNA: TGTGCCAGCAGTCTCCGACTAGCCGAGCAGTACTTC. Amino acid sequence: CASSLRLAEQYF.

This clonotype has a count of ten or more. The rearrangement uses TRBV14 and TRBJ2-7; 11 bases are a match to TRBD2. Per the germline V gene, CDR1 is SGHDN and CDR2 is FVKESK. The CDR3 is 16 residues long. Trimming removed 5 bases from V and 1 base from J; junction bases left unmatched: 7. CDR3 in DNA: TGTGCCAGCAGCATAGGGACTAGCGGCCCTTCCTACGAGCAGTACTTC. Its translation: CASSIGTSGPSYEQYF.

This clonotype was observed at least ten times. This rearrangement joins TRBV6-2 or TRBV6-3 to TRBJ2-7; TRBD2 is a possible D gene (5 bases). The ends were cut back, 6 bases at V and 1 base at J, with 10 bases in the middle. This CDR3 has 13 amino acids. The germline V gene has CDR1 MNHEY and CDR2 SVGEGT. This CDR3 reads CASRLLASYEQYF. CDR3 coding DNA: TGTGCCAGCAGGCTCCTAGCTTCCTACGAGCAGTACTTC.